This TCR beta chain comes out of a study of immune evolution from preneoplasia to lung adenocarcinoma. Across the whole study: HLA loss of heterozygosity: less than 9% AIS, about 15% MIA, about 35% ADC, none AAH. Overall study findings and caveats: Normal lung had the highest top T cell clone frequencies. Later-stage lesions seemingly showed higher T cell density and diversity than normal lung.

Macro-dissection enriched premalignant or tumor cells before nucleic acid extraction. On this clone: What it recognizes is unknown.

Measured with immunoSEQ multiplex PCR; TCRdb has only the in-frame clones, and not every one. The table has fewer than 13,000 clones, roughly 80% seen once. CDR1 is MDHEN, CDR2 SYDVKM, per germline. V was shortened by 3 bases and J by 7 bases, with 10 bases between the two germline ends. The CDR3 is made up of 14 amino acids. The chain recombines TRBV28 with TRBJ1-6, with D perhaps matching TRBD1 (6 bases). The sequence was obtained from a person aged 65-85 years with lung adenocarcinoma. Sequences were obtained from FFPE minimally invasive lung adenocarcinoma tissue. This chain's CDR3 is CASSFPQGNSPLHF. The CDR3 DNA follows: TGTGCCAGCAGTTTCCCGCAGGGGAATTCACCCCTCCACTTT.